These 23 T cell receptor beta chains were sequenced from one sample in a study of blood T cell repertoires in COVID-19. TCRdb's table, derived via immunoSEQ multiplex PCR, lists solely in-frame clones and lacks some. The sample holds around 260,000 clones, approximately 89% seen once. Sequencing was done on a sample of peripheral blood. The origin of the receptors is a middle-aged man who had recovered from COVID-19.

CDR3 coding DNA: TGTGCCACCAGCAGAGTAGAAGAGGAAAAACTGTTTTTT. It yields the protein CATSRVEEEKLFF. This chain joins TRBV15 and TRBJ1-4; D remains ambiguous. CDR3 length: 13 residues. V lost 1 base and J 8 bases, leaving 8 bases between the germline ends. Germline V gives CDR1 LNHNV, CDR2 YYDKDF (reference sequence).

This clone has just one count. The chain has TRBV7-2 and TRBJ2-1; D is ambiguous. CDR3 size: 15 residues. Trimming shortened V by 1 base and J by 9 bases, and 16 bases separated the two germline ends. The germline gives CDR1 SGHTA, CDR2 FQGNSA. CDR3 nucleotide sequence: TGTGCCAGCAGCTTAGATCGGTTTTATACTGTTGAGCAGTTCTTC. It translates to CASSLDRFYTVEQFF.

DNA for the CDR3: TGTGCCAGCACCCCAGGCAACACCGGGGAGCTGTTTTTT. This gives the protein CASTPGNTGELFF. The chain has TRBV9 and TRBJ2-2; no clear D. CDR1 and CDR2 from the germline V gene are SGDLS and YYNGEE. Trimming shortened V by 6 bases and J by 2 bases, and 8 bases separated the two germline ends. This CDR3 has 13 residues.

The V gene is TRBV19, the J gene TRBJ1-3; maybe TRBD1 (6 bases). The germline V gene encodes CDR1 LNHDA and CDR2 SQIVND (reference sequence). The V and J ends lost 7 bases and 0 bases respectively, with 16 bases between them. The CDR3 is made up of 16 amino acids. Here the CDR3 DNA reads TGTGCCAGTACCCGACCGACAGGCCACTCTGGAAACACCATATATTTT. It translates to CASTRPTGHSGNTIYF.

The V and J genes are TRBV6-5 and TRBJ1-5, with a tentative D call TRBD1 (6 bases). In germline, CDR1 is MNHEY, CDR2 SVGAGI. This CDR3 is 13 amino acids long. V was clipped by 6 bases and J by 6 bases, with 12 bases between them. The CDR3 DNA reads TGTGCCAGCAGCCCAAACAGGGTTCAGCCCCAGCATTTT. This translates into CASSPNRVQPQHF.

V gene TRBV19 combines with J gene TRBJ1-1; D possibly corresponds to TRBD1 (6 bases). Trimming left V 8 bases short and J 1 base short, with 14 bases between. Germline CDR1 and CDR2: LNHDA and SQIVND (reference sequence). The CDR3 is 14 amino acids. CDR3 in amino acids: CASSTGMWNTEAFF. Here the CDR3 DNA reads TGTGCCAGTTCTACAGGGATGTGGAACACTGAAGCTTTCTTT.

The chain joins TRBV6-6 to TRBJ1-2; the D is unclear. The CDR3 extends over 13 amino acids. With 2 bases removed from V and 7 bases from J, the gap between germline ends came to 11 bases. Germline V gene sequence: CDR1 MNHNY, CDR2 SVGAGI (reference sequence). CDR3 region: CASSYRLSGGYTF. The CDR3 DNA reads as TGTGCCAGCAGTTACCGCCTATCGGGTGGCTACACCTTC.

The CDR3 DNA reads TGTGCCAGCTCACCCCTAGCGGGAGCCCACAATGAGCAGTTCTTC. Translation: CASSPLAGAHNEQFF. The chain joins TRBV18 to TRBJ2-1; 10 bases agree with TRBD2. There are 15 residues in the CDR3. CDR1 is KGHSH and CDR2 is LQKENI in the germline V gene. The V and J ends lost 3 bases and 5 bases, in that order; junction bases with no gene match: 4. Together with reference TRBV18 and TRBJ2-1, the CDR3 gives the full variable domain: NAGVMQNPRHLVRRRGQEARLRCSPMKGHSHVYWYRQLPEEGLKFMVYLQKENIIDESGMPKERFSAEFPKEGPSILRIQQVVRGDSAAYFCASSPLAGAHNEQFFGPGTRLTVL.

The V gene is TRBV7-9, the J gene TRBJ2-1, with 8 bases matching TRBD2. Per germline, CDR1 SEHNR and CDR2 FQNEAQ (reference sequence). The CDR3 is made up of 19 amino acids. Germline trimming cut 5 bases from V and 5 bases from J; bases unmatched to any gene: 20. The DNA for the CDR3 is TGTGCCAGCAGCCATTTGGGACCCATCGGGAGGGCCCCGCACAATGAGCAGTTCTTC. Its translation: CASSHLGPIGRAPHNEQFF.

The V call is TRBV14, the J call TRBJ2-3, with a possible D match to TRBD1 (5 bases). The ends were cut back, 1 base at V and 6 bases at J, with 8 bases in the middle. The CDR3 totals 13 residues. The V gene's germline CDR1 is SGHDN and CDR2 FVKESK. The CDR3 loop reads CASSQVRGDTQYF. The CDR3 nucleotides are TGTGCCAGCAGCCAAGTAAGGGGCGATACGCAGTATTTT.

This clone has a handful of counts. The chain links TRBV29-1 to TRBJ1-1, with D perhaps matching TRBD1 (5 bases). Germline CDR1 is SQVTM and CDR2 is ANQGSEA. This CDR3 contains 13 residues. V was trimmed by 8 bases and J by 3 bases, leaving 16 bases between them. CDR3 sequence: CSTQWGGHTEAFF. For the CDR3, the DNA is TGCAGCACTCAATGGGGGGGACACACTGAAGCTTTCTTT.

The J gene is TRBJ1-2, the V gene TRBV28, with TRBD1 identical over 10 bases. The CDR3 has 15 amino acids. V was clipped by 2 bases and J by 5 bases; unmatched bases: 5. Germline CDR1 reads MDHEN; CDR2 reads SYDVKM. For the CDR3, the DNA is TGTGCCAGCAGTTTAGACTTGGGACAGGGGTATGGCTACACCTTC. This codes for CASSLDLGQGYGYTF.

In regard to this clone: Other nucleotide sequences in the sample specify the same CDR3. The rearrangement joins TRBV9 to TRBJ2-5; TRBD1 matches 8 bases. The J segment lost 3 bases and the V segment lost 0 bases, leaving 4 bases of the junction unmatched. The CDR3 totals 15 residues. Germline CDR1 and CDR2: SGDLS and YYNGEE. The CDR3 here is CASSVDQGAKETQYF. The CDR3 DNA follows: TGTGCCAGCAGCGTAGATCAGGGGGCTAAAGAGACCCAGTACTTC.

The rearrangement links TRBV5-1 to TRBJ2-5, with 10 bases identical to TRBD2. V lost 4 bases, J lost 5 bases, and 8 bases stayed unmatched. The CDR3 length is 15 residues. CDR1 and CDR2 (germline): SGHRS, YFSETQ. CDR3 in DNA: TGCGCCAGCAGCGCTAGCGGGGGATCGGGGGAGACCCAGTACTTC. Amino acids: CASSASGGSGETQYF.

The chain links TRBV6-4 to TRBJ2-5, with D possibly being TRBD2 (5 bases). CDR1 and CDR2 from the germline V gene are MRHNA and SNTAGT. The CDR3 is 16 amino acids. Trimming took 1 base from V and 4 from J, leaving 16 bases between them. The CDR3 is CASSDFKGGGGETQYF. The CDR3 DNA reads as TGTGCCAGCAGTGACTTCAAGGGCGGAGGTGGAGAGACCCAGTACTTC.

The rearrangement joins TRBV14 to TRBJ1-2; 7 bases fit TRBD1. The CDR3 contains 17 residues. Germline V gene lookup returns CDR1 SGHDN and CDR2 FVKESK. Trimming took 4 bases from V and 0 from J; bases not matched to a gene: 11. The CDR3 bases are TGTGCCAGCAGCCTTGCCGGGACAGCTTTAACTAACTATGGCTACACCTTC. Translating gives CASSLAGTALTNYGYTF.

The rearrangement links TRBV7-9 to TRBJ2-7, with 10 bases aligning to TRBD2. Germline V CDR1 and CDR2: SEHNR, FQNEAQ (reference sequence). The CDR3 consists of 16 residues. The trim removed 4 bases at V and 0 bases at J, leaving 6 bases unmatched. CDR3 loop: CASSYLAGDLSYEQYF. CDR3 bases: TGTGCCAGCAGCTACCTAGCGGGAGACCTCTCCTACGAGCAGTACTTC. The full variable domain, in which reference TRBV7-9 and TRBJ2-7 provide the parts outside the CDR3, is DTGVSQNPRHKITKRGQNVTFRCDPISEHNRLYWYRQTLGQGPEFLTYFQNEAQLEKSRLLSDRFSAERPKGSFSTLEIQRTEQGDSAMYLCASSYLAGDLSYEQYFGPGTRLTVT.

The chain joins TRBV2 to TRBJ2-1; 7 positions match TRBD2. Germline-derived CDR1 and CDR2 are SNHLY and FYNNEI. This CDR3 has 16 amino acids. J lost 0 bases, V lost 7 bases, and 9 bases had no gene match. The CDR3 protein is CASNQRAGASYNEQFF. For the CDR3, the DNA is TGTGCCAGCAACCAGCGGGCGGGAGCCTCCTACAATGAGCAGTTCTTC.

V usage is TRBV14 and J usage is TRBJ1-1; TRBD1 is a possible D gene (5 bases). From germline, CDR1 is SGHDN and CDR2 FVKESK. Trimming took 2 bases from V and 10 from J, leaving 20 bases between them. CDR3 length equals 15 residues. The CDR3 here is CASSQLDTGPKGAFF. In nucleotides, the CDR3 is TGTGCCAGCAGCCAATTGGACACCGGACCTAAGGGAGCTTTCTTT.

The chain couples TRBV27 to TRBJ2-7; 7 bases fit TRBD1. Losses at the gene ends were 6 bases for V and 7 bases for J; bases not matched to a gene: 9. The CDR3 length is 13 residues. Germline CDR1 is MNHEY and CDR2 is SMNVEV (reference sequence). For the CDR3, the DNA is TGTGCCAGCAGACACAATAACAGGGGAGAGCAGTACTTC. This codes for CASRHNNRGEQYF.

This chain joins TRBV19 and TRBJ2-3; TRBD2 aligns across 9 bases. Germline assignment: CDR1 LNHDA and CDR2 SQIVND (reference sequence). This CDR3 region has 17 residues. V trimming: 6 bases; J trimming: 3 bases; junction bases outside the gene matches: 13. CDR3 coding DNA: TGTGCCAGTAGCGGCCCCCGGGAGCGGGAGGTGACAGATACGCAGTATTTT. Its protein product is CASSGPREREVTDTQYF.

The chain employs TRBV7-9 and TRBJ1-4; D call uncertain. Germline CDR1 is SEHNR and CDR2 is FQNEAQ (reference sequence). Trimming removed 1 base at V and 8 bases at J, with 14 bases between. The CDR3 has 15 residues. CDR3 sequence reads: CASSLGGLNNEKLFF. The CDR3 DNA follows: TGTGCCAGCAGCTTAGGCGGCTTGAACAACGAAAAACTGTTTTTT.

The chain carries TRBV27 and TRBJ1-1; unclear D gene. The CDR3 is made up of 14 amino acids. V lost 6 bases, J lost 0 bases, and 11 bases lay in between. Germline V CDR1 and CDR2: MNHEY, SMNVEV (reference sequence). DNA of the CDR3: TGTGCCAGCAGCCCGCCGGGGTTGAACACTGAAGCTTTCTTT. This codes for CASSPPGLNTEAFF.